This T cell receptor beta chain was documented in a study of blood T cell repertoires in COVID-19. This CDR3 has 15 residues. Germline values: CDR1 LNHDA, CDR2 SQIVND (reference sequence). Trimming took 6 bases from V and 8 from J; bases not matched to a gene: 6. The count of this clone is one. Method: immunoSEQ multiplex PCR; TCRdb's copy keeps in-frame clones and lacks some. The data contain about 380,000 clones, about 90% of them singletons. The chain carries TRBV19 and TRBJ2-2, with 13 bases that match TRBD2. The specimen sequenced was PBMCs or T cells enriched from blood (not recorded which). This receptor was identified in a woman aged 25 to 39 who had recovered from COVID-19. The CDR3 DNA reads TGTGCCAGTAGGCCCGGGACTAGCGGGGTAGGGGAGCTGTTTTTT. Translation gives CASRPGTSGVGELFF.